This is a list of T cell receptor beta chains from one sample in a study of beta chain features in type 1 diabetes. Sequencing used immunoSEQ multiplex PCR; TCRdb keeps in-frame clones, though not all of them. The sample lists 640,000 or so clones, about an eighth occurring once. Sequenced: naive CD4+ T cells from blood. These receptors came from a man between 18 and 35 years old with type 1 diabetes. Both conserved end residues are part of each CDR3. The D gene is left open where the match is weak. Clone size appears in some rows only: once, few, many, or a class for an expanded clone.

V gene	CDR3 length	D gene	clone size	J gene	CDR3 DNA	CDR3 protein
TRBV30	13	.	few	TRBJ1-1	TGTGCCTGGAGAGGACAGCCGAACACTGAAGCTTTCTTT	CAWRGQPNTEAFF
TRBV18	14	.	.	TRBJ2-7	TGTGCCAGCTCACCCCCCCCTAGGGGAGACGAGCAGTACTTC	CASSPPPRGDEQYF
TRBV7-9	15	.	few	TRBJ2-7	TGTGCCAGCAGCTTCGGGGTTATTCTGGACTACGAGCAGTACTTC	CASSFGVILDYEQYF
TRBV28	13	.	few	TRBJ1-1	TGTGCCGGAGAAGAGTTCATGAACACTGAAGCTTTCTTT	CAGEEFMNTEAFF
TRBV4-2	16	.	.	TRBJ1-4	TGTGCCAGCAGCCAAGGAGCGGTTGGAATCTACGAAAAACTGTTTTTT	CASSQGAVGIYEKLFF
TRBV2	14	TRBD1	.	TRBJ2-7	TGTGCCAGCAACCCGGGACAGCTATCCTACGAGCAGTACTTC	CASNPGQLSYEQYF
TRBV5-4	14	.	few	TRBJ2-7	TGTGCCAGCAGCTTGTTGGGGGCCCCCTACGAGCAGTACTTC	CASSLLGAPYEQYF
TRBV6-6	16	TRBD1	.	TRBJ1-5	TGTGCCAGCAGTTACCTGCAGACAGGGATCAATCAGCCCCAGCATTTT	CASSYLQTGINQPQHF
TRBV5-6	15	TRBD1	few	TRBJ2-7	TGTGCCAGCAGCTGGGATGGACAGGGAAGGGACGAGCAGTACTTC	CASSWDGQGRDEQYF
TRBV4-1	14	.	.	TRBJ1-2	TGCGCCAGCAGCCAAGATGACTGGGACTATGGCTACACCTTC	CASSQDDWDYGYTF
TRBV7-9	12	.	few	TRBJ2-1	TGTGCCAGCAGTTTCACCGGAAATGAGCAGTTCTTC	CASSFTGNEQFF
TRBV15	16	.	.	TRBJ2-7	TGTGCCACCAGCAGAGACGCGTCCCGCAGGGCTCGGGAGCAGTACTTC	CATSRDASRRAREQYF
TRBV6-4	16	TRBD2	.	TRBJ2-1	TGTGCCAGCAGTGACTCGCAAGAGCGGGGGTACAATGAGCAGTTCTTC	CASSDSQERGYNEQFF
TRBV10-3	14	TRBD2	few	TRBJ2-3	TGTGCCACCGTAGCGGGGGATGCGACAGATACGCAGTATTTT	CATVAGDATDTQYF
TRBV14	12	.	few	TRBJ2-2	TGTGCCAGCAGCCAAGAATCCGGGGAGCTGTTTTTT	CASSQESGELFF
TRBV25-1	15	.	.	TRBJ1-6	TGTGCCAGCAGTGCTCGAAGGGGAAATAATTCACCCCTCCACTTT	CASSARRGNNSPLHF
TRBV5-1	14	.	.	TRBJ2-1	TGCGCCAGCAGCTTGGGGACAGCTGAGAATGAGCAGTTCTTC	CASSLGTAENEQFF
TRBV30	14	TRBD1	few	TRBJ2-7	TGTGCCTGGAGCTCTGACAGGGCAAGTTACGAGCAGTACTTC	CAWSSDRASYEQYF
TRBV5-1	13	.	.	TRBJ1-6	TGCGCCAGCAGTCAAGGGAGCGGTTCACCCCTCCACTTT	CASSQGSGSPLHF
TRBV5-1	14	.	.	TRBJ1-1	TGCGCCAGCAGCTGGGGGGGAATGGACACTGAAGCTTTCTTT	CASSWGGMDTEAFF
TRBV11-2	13	.	few	TRBJ1-1	TGTGCCAGCACCTCCCGAGGGCTGGCCGAAGCTTTCTTT	CASTSRGLAEAFF
TRBV7-9	15	.	.	TRBJ2-1	TGTGCCAGCAGCTTAGGACAGGTCTCCTACAATGAGCAGTTCTTC	CASSLGQVSYNEQFF
TRBV19	12	.	few	TRBJ1-2	TGTGCCAGTACCCAGGGTGACTATGGCTACACCTTC	CASTQGDYGYTF
TRBV14	15	.	.	TRBJ2-3	TGTGCCAGCAGGCCCCCAGGACTTAGCACAGATACGCAGTATTTT	CASRPPGLSTDTQYF
TRBV4-1	13	.	few	TRBJ2-2	TGCGCCAGCAGCCCCCCCCGACCCGGGGAGCTGTTTTTT	CASSPPRPGELFF
TRBV7-9	15	TRBD1	.	TRBJ1-2	TGTGCCAGCAGCTTAGATATCGACAGGGCCTACGGCTACACCTTC	CASSLDIDRAYGYTF
TRBV9	13	TRBD1	.	TRBJ1-1	TGTGCCAGCAGCTTCCAGGGGGGAACTGAAGCTTTCTTT	CASSFQGGTEAFF
TRBV28	15	.	.	TRBJ2-3	TGTGCCAGCAGTTCCCCGGGACAGCGGGGAGATACGCAGTATTTT	CASSSPGQRGDTQYF
TRBV7-2	15	TRBD1	few	TRBJ2-5	TGTGCCAGCAGCTTAAGGACAGGATTTCAAGAGACCCAGTACTTC	CASSLRTGFQETQYF
TRBV7-9	15	.	.	TRBJ1-5	TGTGCCAGCAGCTTGGGAGGGGATAGCAATCAGCCCCAGCATTTT	CASSLGGDSNQPQHF
TRBV29-1	13	.	few	TRBJ2-7	TGCAGCGTTGAAATGAAGGGCTTACACGAGCAGTACTTC	CSVEMKGLHEQYF
TRBV30	12	.	.	TRBJ1-1	TGTGCCTGGAGAGAGGAAAACACTGAAGCTTTCTTT	CAWREENTEAFF
TRBV11-3	11	.	.	TRBJ2-3	TGTGCCAGCAGCTTAGGGGATACGCAGTATTTT	CASSLGDTQYF
TRBV28	12	.	few	TRBJ1-5	TGTGCCAGTGGGGGAGACCGTCAGCCCCAGCATTTT	CASGGDRQPQHF
TRBV5-6	11	.	few	TRBJ2-2	TGTGCCAGCAGCTTGATCGGGGAGCTGTTTTTT	CASSLIGELFF
TRBV6-5	15	TRBD2	once	TRBJ2-7	TGTGCCAGCAGTTACTCGAAGGGTCTAGCGGGCGAGCAGTACTTC	CASSYSKGLAGEQYF
TRBV2	14	.	.	TRBJ2-7	TGTGCCAGCAAACACCGGGACGCATACTACGAGCAGTACTTC	CASKHRDAYYEQYF
TRBV10-3	13	.	few	TRBJ2-7	TGTGCCATCAGTCCCGGAGGGGCGAGCGAGCAGTACTTC	CAISPGGASEQYF
TRBV25-1	15	TRBD1	.	TRBJ1-1	TGTGCCAGCAGTGAATTGGACAGGGGGCCTACGGGAGCTTTCTTT	CASSELDRGPTGAFF
TRBV7-8	14	.	few	TRBJ1-2	TGTGCCAGCAGCTCGAGACAACGGAACTATGGCTACACCTTC	CASSSRQRNYGYTF